Presented here are 19 T cell receptor beta chains from one specimen sequenced in a study of beta chain features in type 1 diabetes. The entirety of the isolated RNA underwent reverse transcription, so expressed TCRB transcripts were sequenced. The assay was immunoSEQ multiplex PCR, and TCRdb's table has in-frame clones only and misses some. The data show under 950,000 clones, under 20% seen once. Material for sequencing was naive CD4+ T cells from blood. These receptors all come from a woman younger than 35 in good health.

V usage is TRBV5-4 and J usage is TRBJ2-7, with a possible D match to TRBD1 (5 bases). The germline V gene encodes CDR1 SGHNT and CDR2 YYREEE (reference sequence). V lost 4 bases and J 4 bases, leaving 18 bases between the germline ends. This CDR3 has 15 amino acids. The CDR3 here is CASSPAPGSGYEQYF. The CDR3 coding sequence is TGTGCCAGCAGCCCAGCCCCAGGGTCTGGGTACGAGCAGTACTTC.

The V gene is TRBV27, the J gene TRBJ1-5; the D is unclear. Germline CDR1 is MNHEY and CDR2 is SMNVEV (reference sequence). Trimming stripped 2 bases from V and 2 bases from J, with 10 bases between. This CDR3 contains 15 residues. CDR3 in amino acids: CASSLSPWGNQPQHF. In nucleotides, the CDR3 is TGTGCCAGCAGTTTAAGTCCATGGGGCAATCAGCCCCAGCATTTT.

There are a few counts of this clone. V usage is TRBV7-2 and J usage is TRBJ2-7; 8 nucleotides agree with TRBD2. Germline V gene data show CDR1 as SGHTA and CDR2 as FQGNSA. With 1 base clipped from V and 6 bases from J, the junction kept 2 bases outside the gene matches. This CDR3 contains 13 residues. This CDR3 is CASSLVAGGEQYF. The CDR3 nucleotides are TGTGCCAGCAGCTTAGTTGCGGGAGGCGAGCAGTACTTC.

This clone was found a few times. The rearrangement uses TRBV15 and TRBJ2-1; 11 bases fit TRBD2. V dropped 2 bases and J dropped 5; count of bases not matched to a gene: 11. Germline V gene lookup returns CDR1 LNHNV and CDR2 YYDKDF (reference sequence). The CDR3 covers 18 residues. The CDR3 sequence is CATSRSTLTSGTDNEQFF. CDR3 sequence (DNA): TGTGCCACCAGCAGAAGTACCCTGACTAGCGGGACGGACAATGAGCAGTTCTTC.

The gene calls are TRBV9 and TRBJ2-7; tentatively, D is TRBD1 or TRBD2 (5 bases each). Trimming shortened V by 0 bases and J by 3 bases, and 16 bases separated the two germline ends. The germline CDR1 and CDR2 sequences are SGDLS and YYNGEE. The CDR3 is 16 amino acids. In nucleotides, the CDR3 is TGTGCCAGCAGCGTAGGAGGCCCCTGGGACGTCTACGAGCAGTACTTC. This translates into CASSVGGPWDVYEQYF.

This clone appeared a few times. At one of its ends the junction is not consistent with the germline gene, which may arise from a read error. The chain links TRBV13 to TRBJ2-1, with D unresolved. The CDR3 totals 11 residues. Germline V CDR1 and CDR2: PRHDT, FYEKMQ (reference sequence). Here the CDR3 DNA reads TGTGCCAGCAGCATCTACCATGAGCAGTTCTTC. It codes for CASSIYHEQFF. The full variable domain, rest sourced from reference TRBV13 and TRBJ2-1, is AAGVIQSPRHLIKEKRETATLKCYPIPRHDTVYWYQQGPGQDPQFLISFYEKMQSDKGSIPDRFSAQQFSDYHSELNMSSLELGDSALYFCASSIYHEQFFGPGTRLTVL.

The gene calls are TRBV19 and TRBJ2-1, with D uncertain. Trimming cost V 9 bases and J 2 bases, with 11 bases left between them. The CDR3 contains 13 residues. The germline gives CDR1 LNHDA, CDR2 SQIVND (reference sequence). The CDR3, as DNA: TGTGCCAGCCGGAGAGCTACCTACAATGAGCAGTTCTTC. Translation: CASRRATYNEQFF.

Notes on this clone: The same CDR3 arises from other DNA sequences in this sample as well. The chain joins TRBV9 to TRBJ2-1; 8 bases match TRBD1. The CDR3 is 15 amino acids. Germline trimming cut 2 bases from V and 2 bases from J; bases unmatched to any gene: 3. In germline, CDR1 is SGDLS, CDR2 YYNGEE. In DNA, the CDR3 is TGTGCCAGCAGCGTCGGACAGGGCACCTACAATGAGCAGTTCTTC. Amino acid sequence: CASSVGQGTYNEQFF.

The chain uses TRBV13 and TRBJ2-7, with 7 nucleotides matching TRBD1. The CDR3 is 13 residues long. Germline loops: CDR1 PRHDT, CDR2 FYEKMQ (reference sequence). Losses at the gene ends were 5 bases for V and 2 bases for J; bases not matched to a gene: 3. The CDR3 bases are TGTGCCAGCAGCCCAGGGACAGCCTACGAGCAGTACTTC. It codes for CASSPGTAYEQYF. The variable domain in full, completed from reference TRBV13 and TRBJ2-7, reads AAGVIQSPRHLIKEKRETATLKCYPIPRHDTVYWYQQGPGQDPQFLISFYEKMQSDKGSIPDRFSAQQFSDYHSELNMSSLELGDSALYFCASSPGTAYEQYFGPGTRLTVT.

Only a few counts were recorded for this clone. This sequence joins TRBV29-1 and TRBJ2-3, with 9 bases lining up with TRBD1. Per the germline V gene, CDR1 is SQVTM and CDR2 is ANQGSEA. The CDR3 covers 13 residues. J lost 1 base, V lost 7 bases, and 3 bases had no gene match. CDR3 loop: CSARTGGTDTQYF. DNA for the CDR3: TGCAGCGCCCGGACAGGGGGCACAGATACGCAGTATTTT.

The V and J genes are TRBV6-5 and TRBJ2-5; D perhaps matches TRBD2 (6 bases). Germline V CDR1 and CDR2: MNHEY, SVGAGI. With 6 bases removed from V and 5 bases from J, the gap between germline ends came to 16 bases. The CDR3 sequence is 14 residues long. This CDR3 reads CASSLMGGLETQYF. Here the CDR3 DNA reads TGTGCCAGCAGCTTGATGGGGGGTCTGGAGACCCAGTACTTC.

The chain employs TRBV18 and TRBJ1-2; D uncertain. The V gene's germline CDR1 is KGHSH and CDR2 LQKENI. The CDR3 loop spans 15 amino acids. The V gene lost 3 bases and the J gene lost 4 bases, with 15 bases spanning the gap. CDR3 nucleotide sequence: TGTGCCAGCTCACCGGTGAACGACGGTTCCTATGGCTACACCTTC. Protein product: CASSPVNDGSYGYTF.

The table lists this clone with a few counts. This rearrangement joins TRBV19 to TRBJ2-7, with D possibly TRBD2 on 5 matching bases. The germline V gene encodes CDR1 LNHDA and CDR2 SQIVND (reference sequence). There are 13 residues in the CDR3. Trimming left V 10 bases short and J 0 bases short, with 13 bases between. The chain's CDR3 is CATLDSSSYEQYF. The DNA for the CDR3 is TGTGCCACCTTGGACTCCAGCTCCTACGAGCAGTACTTC.

This clone was detected only a few times. The rearrangement joins TRBV10-3 to TRBJ1-1; TRBD1 matches at 7 bases. CDR1 and CDR2 from the germline V gene are ENHRY and SYGVKD. V dropped 3 bases and J dropped 4; count of bases not matched to a gene: 5. CDR3 length equals 14 residues. The CDR3 protein is CAISEEQGPTEAFF. As DNA, the CDR3 is TGTGCCATCAGTGAAGAACAGGGGCCCACTGAAGCTTTCTTT.

This clone was found a few times. This chain links TRBV4-3 with TRBJ2-5, with a tentative D call TRBD1 (5 bases). The CDR3 is 15 amino acids. V was pared by 2 bases and J by 5 bases, with 15 bases between. The V gene's germline CDR1 is LGHNA and CDR2 YSLEER. The CDR3 loop reads CASSQHRRGRETQYF. CDR3 coding DNA: TGCGCCAGCAGCCAACACCGTAGGGGTCGGGAGACCCAGTACTTC.

This clone was picked up a small number of times. This chain uses TRBV7-8 with TRBJ2-4; 14 positions match TRBD2. CDR3 length: 16 residues. The trim removed 4 bases at V and 6 bases at J, leaving 5 bases unmatched. CDR1 and CDR2 from the germline V gene are SGHVS and FQNEAQ. The CDR3 here is CASSSPGTSGRNIQYF. As DNA, the CDR3 is TGTGCCAGCAGCTCTCCCGGGACTAGCGGGAGAAACATTCAGTACTTC.

The V call is TRBV4-1, the J call TRBJ2-7; perhaps D is TRBD1 or TRBD2 (6 bases each). The CDR3 extends over 14 amino acids. With 3 bases removed from V and 6 bases from J, the gap between germline ends came to 15 bases. Germline V gene sequence: CDR1 MGHRA, CDR2 YSYEKL. The CDR3 coding sequence is TGCGCCAGCAGCCACCCCGCGAAGGGGGGCGAGCAGTACTTC. Protein product: CASSHPAKGGEQYF.

In this sample, this clone turned up a few times. The chain joins TRBV6-6 to TRBJ1-1; no reliable D call. The CDR3 is made up of 12 amino acids. Germline assignment: CDR1 MNHNY and CDR2 SVGAGI (reference sequence). V lost 10 bases, J lost 8 bases, and 17 bases lay in between. The CDR3 sequence is CATSHTEREAFF. CDR3 nucleotides: TGTGCCACCTCTCACACGGAGCGGGAAGCTTTCTTT.

A few counts support this clone. The CDR3 bases are TGTGCCAGCAGTCCCGGGGCGACCTCCTACGAGCAGTACTTC. It codes for CASSPGATSYEQYF. The chain is built from TRBV2 and TRBJ2-7, with D perhaps matching TRBD1 or TRBD2 (5 bases each). CDR3 length equals 14 residues. V lost 5 bases to trimming and J lost 0 bases, with 11 bases between them. Germline lookup yields CDR1 SNHLY and CDR2 FYNNEI.